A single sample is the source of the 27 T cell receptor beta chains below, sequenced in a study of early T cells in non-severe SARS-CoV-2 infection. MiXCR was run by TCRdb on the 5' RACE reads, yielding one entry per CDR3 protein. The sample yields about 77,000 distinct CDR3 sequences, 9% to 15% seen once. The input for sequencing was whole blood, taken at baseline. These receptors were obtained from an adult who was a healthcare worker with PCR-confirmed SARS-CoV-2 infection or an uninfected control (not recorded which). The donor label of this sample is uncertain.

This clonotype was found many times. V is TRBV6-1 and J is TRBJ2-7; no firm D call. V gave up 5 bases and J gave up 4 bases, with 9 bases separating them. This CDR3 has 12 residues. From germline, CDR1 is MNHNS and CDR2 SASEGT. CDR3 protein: CASSLTRYEQYF. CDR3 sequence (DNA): TGTGCCAGCAGTCTAACACGTTACGAGCAGTACTTC.

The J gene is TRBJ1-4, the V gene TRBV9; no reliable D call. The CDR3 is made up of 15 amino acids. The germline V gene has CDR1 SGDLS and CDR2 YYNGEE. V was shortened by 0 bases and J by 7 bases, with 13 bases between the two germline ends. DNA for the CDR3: TGTGCCAGCAGCGTAGGCGGACGGTCTTCTGAAAAACTGTTTTTT. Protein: CASSVGGRSSEKLFF. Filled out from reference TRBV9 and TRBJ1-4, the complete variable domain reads DSGVTQTPKHLITATGQRVTLRCSPRSGDLSVYWYQQSLDQGLQFLIQYYNGEERAKGNILERFSAQQFPDLHSELNLSSLELGDSALYFCASSVGGRSSEKLFFGSGTQLSVL.

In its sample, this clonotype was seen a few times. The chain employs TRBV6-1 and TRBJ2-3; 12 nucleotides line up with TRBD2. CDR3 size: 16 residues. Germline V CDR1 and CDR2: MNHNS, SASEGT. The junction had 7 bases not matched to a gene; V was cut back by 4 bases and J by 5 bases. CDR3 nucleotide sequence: TGTGCCAGCAGTGGCGGACGACTAGCGGGAGAAGATACGCAGTATTTT. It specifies CASSGGRLAGEDTQYF.

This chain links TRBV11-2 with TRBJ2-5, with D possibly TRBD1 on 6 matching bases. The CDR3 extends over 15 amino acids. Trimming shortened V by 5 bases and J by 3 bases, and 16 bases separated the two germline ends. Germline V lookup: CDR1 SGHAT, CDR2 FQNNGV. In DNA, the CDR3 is TGTGCCAGCAGCGCTACCCAGACAGGAAAAGAGACCCAGTACTTC. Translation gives CASSATQTGKETQYF. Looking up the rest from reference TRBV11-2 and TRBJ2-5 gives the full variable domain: EAGVAQSPRYKIIEKRQSVAFWCNPISGHATLYWYQQILGQGPKLLIQFQNNGVVDDSQLPKDRFSAERLKGVDSTLKIQPAKLEDSAVYLCASSATQTGKETQYFGPGTRLLVL.

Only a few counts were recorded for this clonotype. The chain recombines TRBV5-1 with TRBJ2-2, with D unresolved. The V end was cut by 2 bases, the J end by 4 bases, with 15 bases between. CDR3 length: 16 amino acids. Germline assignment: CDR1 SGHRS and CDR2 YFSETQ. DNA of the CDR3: TGCGCCAGCAGCTTAAACGTCGCGTCTGGCACCGGGGAGCTGTTTTTT. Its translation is CASSLNVASGTGELFF.

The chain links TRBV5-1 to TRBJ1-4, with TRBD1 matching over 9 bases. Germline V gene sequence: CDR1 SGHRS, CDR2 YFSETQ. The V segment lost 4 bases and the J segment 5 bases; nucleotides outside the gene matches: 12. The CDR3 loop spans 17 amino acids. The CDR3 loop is CASSRWTGAFGNEKLFF. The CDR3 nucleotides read TGCGCCAGCAGCCGTTGGACAGGGGCGTTCGGAAATGAAAAACTGTTTTTT.

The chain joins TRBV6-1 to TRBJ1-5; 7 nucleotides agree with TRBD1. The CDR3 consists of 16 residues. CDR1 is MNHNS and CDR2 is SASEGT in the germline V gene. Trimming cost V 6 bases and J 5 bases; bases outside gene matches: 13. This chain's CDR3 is CASRPGWDSKYQPQHF. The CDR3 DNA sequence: TGTGCCAGCAGACCAGGCTGGGACAGTAAGTATCAGCCCCAGCATTTT.

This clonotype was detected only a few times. CDR3 residues: CASSGTGGRNAGELFF. The CDR3 nucleotides read TGTGCCAGCAGTGGGACAGGGGGGCGCAACGCCGGGGAGCTGTTTTTT. The V and J genes are TRBV2 and TRBJ2-2; the match to TRBD1 covers 10 bases. Germline V CDR1 and CDR2: SNHLY, FYNNEI. The CDR3 length is 16 residues. Trimming took 4 bases from V and 6 from J; bases not matched to a gene: 8.

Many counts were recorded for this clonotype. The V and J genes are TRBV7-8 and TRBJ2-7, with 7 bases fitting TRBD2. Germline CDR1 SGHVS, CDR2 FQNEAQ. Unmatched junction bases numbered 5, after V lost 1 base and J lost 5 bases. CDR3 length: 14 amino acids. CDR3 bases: TGTGCCAGCAGCTTAGGCGGCGGGGGAGACGAGCAGTACTTC. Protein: CASSLGGGGDEQYF.

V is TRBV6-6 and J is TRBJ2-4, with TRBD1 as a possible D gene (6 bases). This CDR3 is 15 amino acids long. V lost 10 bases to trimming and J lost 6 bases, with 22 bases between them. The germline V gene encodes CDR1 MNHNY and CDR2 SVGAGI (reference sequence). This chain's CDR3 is CANRPPLDSGNIQYF. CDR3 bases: TGTGCCAACAGACCTCCTCTGGACAGCGGAAACATTCAGTACTTC.

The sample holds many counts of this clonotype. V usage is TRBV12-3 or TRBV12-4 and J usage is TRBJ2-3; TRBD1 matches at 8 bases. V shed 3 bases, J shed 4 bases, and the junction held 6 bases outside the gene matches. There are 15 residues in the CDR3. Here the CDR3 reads CASSFGQGGSDTQYF. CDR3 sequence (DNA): TGTGCCAGCAGTTTCGGACAGGGTGGGTCAGATACGCAGTATTTT.

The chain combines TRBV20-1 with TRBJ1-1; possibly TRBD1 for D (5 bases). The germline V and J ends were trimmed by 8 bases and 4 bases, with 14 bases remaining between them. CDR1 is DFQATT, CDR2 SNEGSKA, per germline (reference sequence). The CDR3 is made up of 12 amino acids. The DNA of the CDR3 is TGCAGTCTAAAAGGGGTAGGCACTGAAGCTTTCTTT. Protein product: CSLKGVGTEAFF.

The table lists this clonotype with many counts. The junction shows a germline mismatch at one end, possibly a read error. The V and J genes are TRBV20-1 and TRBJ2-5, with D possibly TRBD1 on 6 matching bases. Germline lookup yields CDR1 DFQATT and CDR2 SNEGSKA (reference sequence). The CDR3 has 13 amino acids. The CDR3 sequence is CSARVGAPQSLPF. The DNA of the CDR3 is TGCAGTGCTAGAGTGGGGGCCCCCCAGTCGCTTCCCTTC.

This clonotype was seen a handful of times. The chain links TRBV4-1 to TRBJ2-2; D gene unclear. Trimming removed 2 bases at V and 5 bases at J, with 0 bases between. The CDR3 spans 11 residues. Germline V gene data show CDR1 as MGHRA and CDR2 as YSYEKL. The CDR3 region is CASSQTGELFF. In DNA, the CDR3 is TGCGCCAGCAGCCAAACCGGGGAGCTGTTTTTT.

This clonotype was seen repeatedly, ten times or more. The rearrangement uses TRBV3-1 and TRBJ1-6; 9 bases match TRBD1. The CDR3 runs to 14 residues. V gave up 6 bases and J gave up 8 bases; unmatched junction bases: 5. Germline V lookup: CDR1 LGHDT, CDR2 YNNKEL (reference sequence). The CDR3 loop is CASRPTGGDSPLHF. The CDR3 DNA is TGTGCCAGCAGGCCGACAGGGGGGGATTCACCCCTCCACTTT. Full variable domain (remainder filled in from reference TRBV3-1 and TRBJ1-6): DTAVSQTPKYLVTQMGNDKSIKCEQNLGHDTMYWYKQDSKKFLKIMFSYNNKELIINETVPNRFSPKSPDKAHLNLHINSLELGDSAVYFCASRPTGGDSPLHFGNGTRLTVT.

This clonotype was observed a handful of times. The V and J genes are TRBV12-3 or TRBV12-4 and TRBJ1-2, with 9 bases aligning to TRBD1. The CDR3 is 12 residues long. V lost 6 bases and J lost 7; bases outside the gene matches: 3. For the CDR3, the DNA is TGTGCCAGCAGGGGGACAGGGATTGGCTACACCTTC. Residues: CASRGTGIGYTF.

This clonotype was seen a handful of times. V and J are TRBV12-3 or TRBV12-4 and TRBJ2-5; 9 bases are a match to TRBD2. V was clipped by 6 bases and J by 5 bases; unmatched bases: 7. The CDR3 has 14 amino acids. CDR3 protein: CASSVGLADETQYF. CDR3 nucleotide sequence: TGTGCCAGCAGCGTGGGACTAGCAGACGAGACCCAGTACTTC.

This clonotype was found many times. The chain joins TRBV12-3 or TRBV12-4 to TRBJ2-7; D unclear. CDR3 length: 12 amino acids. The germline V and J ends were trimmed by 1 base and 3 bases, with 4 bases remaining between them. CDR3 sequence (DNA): TGTGCCAGCAGTTTAGTAGTCTACGAGCAGTACTTC. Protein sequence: CASSLVVYEQYF.

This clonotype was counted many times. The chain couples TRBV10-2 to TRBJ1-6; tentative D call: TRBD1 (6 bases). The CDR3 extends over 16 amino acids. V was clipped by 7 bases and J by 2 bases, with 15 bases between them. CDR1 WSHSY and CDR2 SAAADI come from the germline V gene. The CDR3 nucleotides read TGCGCCAGCACCCGAGAGGGGGGCACCTATAATTCACCCCTCCACTTT. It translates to CASTREGGTYNSPLHF.

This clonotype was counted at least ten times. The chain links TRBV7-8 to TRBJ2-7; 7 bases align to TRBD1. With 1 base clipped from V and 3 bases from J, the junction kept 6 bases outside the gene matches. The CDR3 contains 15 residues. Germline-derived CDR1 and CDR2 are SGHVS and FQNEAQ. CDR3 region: CASSLVGTALYEQYF. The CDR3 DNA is TGTGCCAGCAGCTTAGTGGGGACAGCCCTCTACGAGCAGTACTTC.

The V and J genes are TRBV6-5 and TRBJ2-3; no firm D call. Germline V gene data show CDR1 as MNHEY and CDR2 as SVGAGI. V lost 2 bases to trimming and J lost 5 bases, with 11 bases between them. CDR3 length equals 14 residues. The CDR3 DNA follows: TGTGCCAGCAGTTACAGTGGCCGTCGAGATACGCAGTATTTT. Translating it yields CASSYSGRRDTQYF.

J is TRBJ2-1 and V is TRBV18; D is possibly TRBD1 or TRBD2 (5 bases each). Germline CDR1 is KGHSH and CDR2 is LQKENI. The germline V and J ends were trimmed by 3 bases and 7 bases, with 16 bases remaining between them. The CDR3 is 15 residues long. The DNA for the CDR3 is TGTGCCAGCTCACCTATAGGATTGGGGACGAATGAGCAGTTCTTC. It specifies CASSPIGLGTNEQFF. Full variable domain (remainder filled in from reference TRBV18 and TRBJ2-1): NAGVMQNPRHLVRRRGQEARLRCSPMKGHSHVYWYRQLPEEGLKFMVYLQKENIIDESGMPKERFSAEFPKEGPSILRIQQVVRGDSAAYFCASSPIGLGTNEQFFGPGTRLTVL.

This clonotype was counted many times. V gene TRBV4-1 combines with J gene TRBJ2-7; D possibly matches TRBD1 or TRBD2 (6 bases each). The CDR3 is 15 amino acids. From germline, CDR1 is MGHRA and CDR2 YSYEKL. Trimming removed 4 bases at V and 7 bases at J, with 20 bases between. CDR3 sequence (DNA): TGCGCCAGCAGCCCAACCACAGGGTCTGCGGGGGAGCAGTACTTC. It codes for CASSPTTGSAGEQYF.

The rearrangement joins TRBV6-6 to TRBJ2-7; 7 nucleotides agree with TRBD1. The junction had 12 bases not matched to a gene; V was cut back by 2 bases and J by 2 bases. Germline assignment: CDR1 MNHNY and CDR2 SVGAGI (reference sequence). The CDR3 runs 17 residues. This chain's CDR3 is CASSYAALTGMAYEQYF. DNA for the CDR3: TGTGCCAGCAGTTACGCTGCCTTGACAGGGATGGCCTACGAGCAGTACTTC.

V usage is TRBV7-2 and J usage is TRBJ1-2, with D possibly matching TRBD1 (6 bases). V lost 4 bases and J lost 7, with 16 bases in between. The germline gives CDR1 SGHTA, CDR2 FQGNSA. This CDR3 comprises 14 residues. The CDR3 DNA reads TGTGCCAGCAGCTACAGGGAAGGGGACGGTGGCTACACCTTC. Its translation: CASSYREGDGGYTF.

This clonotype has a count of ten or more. As DNA, the CDR3 is TGCAGTGCTAGGACAGGGAGGAATCAGCCCCAGCATTTT. This translates into CSARTGRNQPQHF. The rearrangement uses TRBV20-1 and TRBJ1-5; 7 bases align to TRBD1. The CDR3 runs to 13 residues. Unmatched junction bases numbered 3, after V lost 3 bases and J lost 4 bases. Germline lookup yields CDR1 DFQATT and CDR2 SNEGSKA (reference sequence).

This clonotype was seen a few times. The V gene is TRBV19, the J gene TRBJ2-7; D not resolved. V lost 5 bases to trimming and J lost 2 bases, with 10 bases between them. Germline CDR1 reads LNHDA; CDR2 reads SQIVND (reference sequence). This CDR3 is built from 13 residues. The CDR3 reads CASSRGRTYEQYF. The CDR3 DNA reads TGTGCCAGTAGTCGCGGCAGGACCTACGAGCAGTACTTC.